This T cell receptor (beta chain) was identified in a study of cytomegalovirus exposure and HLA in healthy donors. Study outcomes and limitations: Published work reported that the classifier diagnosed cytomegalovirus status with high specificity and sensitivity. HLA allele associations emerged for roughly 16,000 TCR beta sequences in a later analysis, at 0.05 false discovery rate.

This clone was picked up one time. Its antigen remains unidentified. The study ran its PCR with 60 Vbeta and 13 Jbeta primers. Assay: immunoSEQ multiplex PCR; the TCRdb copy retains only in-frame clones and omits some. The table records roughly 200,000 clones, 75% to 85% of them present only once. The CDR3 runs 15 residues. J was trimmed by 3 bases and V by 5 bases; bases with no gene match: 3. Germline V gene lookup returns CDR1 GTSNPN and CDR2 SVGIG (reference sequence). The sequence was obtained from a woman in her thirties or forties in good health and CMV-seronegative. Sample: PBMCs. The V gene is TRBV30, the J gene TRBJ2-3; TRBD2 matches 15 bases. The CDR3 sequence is CAWGLAGGPTDTQYF. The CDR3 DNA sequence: TGTGCCTGGGGACTAGCGGGAGGGCCAACAGATACGCAGTATTTT.